This T cell receptor (beta chain) was recorded in a study of blood T cell repertoires in COVID-19. Turning to the study itself: Acute and convalescent COVID-19 samples came from the United States, Italy and Spain. Sources were T cells, B-cell-depleted T cells, or PBMCs; the material itself was cDNA or gDNA.

The CDR3 is made up of 13 amino acids. Germline lookup yields CDR1 MDHEN and CDR2 SYDVKM. V was clipped by 8 bases and J by 4 bases; unmatched bases: 3. Per the original data handling: Estimation of nucleated cell counts relied on the amplification of reference gene primers. Measured with immunoSEQ multiplex PCR; TCRdb has only the in-frame clones, and not every one. V, J and clone size were drawn from that table, and D and trimming were deduced from the DNA. The repertoire holds tens of thousands of clones, with almost 90% as singletons. The TCR originated in a man in his 60s with active COVID-19. The sequenced material came from peripheral blood. This rearrangement joins TRBV28 to TRBJ1-4; 8 bases map to TRBD1. CDR3 region: CASGTGSNEKLFF. In DNA, the CDR3 is TGTGCCAGCGGGACAGGCAGTAATGAAAAACTGTTTTTT.